This T cell receptor beta chain was observed in a study of T cell responses to AZD1222 COVID-19 vaccine. Overall study: Researchers grouped second doses given at about 4 or about 12 weeks into one pool. Whole-study findings and limits: In all cases, repertoires were sampled only after the peak T cell response. Only five or six people who got AZD1222 tested seropositive at baseline. Donors were largely white British and mainly female; clonal diversity was possibly underestimated.

V lost 4 bases to trimming and J lost 5 bases, with 12 bases between them. The V gene's germline CDR1 is SQVTM and CDR2 ANQGSEA. This CDR3 has 13 residues. Concerning this clone itself: Its matching antigen is unknown.

Using immunoSEQ multiplex PCR, the repertoire was profiled, and TCRdb retains in-frame clones only, with some absent. This sample yields roughly 120,000 clones, of which approximately 90% are seen a single time; roughly 8.9% belongs to the top ten. The chain combines TRBV29-1 with TRBJ2-4; D remains ambiguous. The sample was peripheral blood, taken on day 0 of AZD1222 vaccination. The receptor was derived from an adult in good health. The DNA for the CDR3 is TGCAGCGTTGGACTCCGGCTGGAAAACATTCAGTACTTC. The encoded protein is CSVGLRLENIQYF.